These T cell receptor beta chains were read from a single sample in a study of PD-1 blockade in classical Hodgkin lymphoma. The assay was immunoSEQ multiplex PCR, and TCRdb's table has in-frame clones only and misses some. The sample has about 36,000 clones, approximately 70% seen once; the top ten hold around an eighth. Source: peripheral blood mononuclear cells (PBMCs), taken before the second cycle of nivolumab. The receptors shown here come from a human donor with classical Hodgkin lymphoma. The CDR3 runs from the conserved cysteine through the conserved F or W. D genes are given only for firm matches. Only part of the rows carry a size: once, few, many, or a class if the clone is expanded.

clone size: few; V gene: TRBV29-1; J gene: TRBJ2-1; D gene: TRBD2; CDR3 protein: CSVDHLAGRVQFF; CDR3 DNA: TGCAGCGTCGATCATTTAGCGGGCCGGGTGCAGTTCTTC
clone size: -; V gene: TRBV7-9; J gene: TRBJ2-3; D gene: -; CDR3 protein: CASIPGGFIADTQYF; CDR3 DNA: TGTGCCAGCATACCAGGGGGGTTTATCGCAGATACGCAGTATTTT
clone size: -; V gene: TRBV19; J gene: TRBJ1-3; D gene: -; CDR3 protein: CASSDLSGVVGNTIYF; CDR3 DNA: TGTGCCAGTAGTGACCTATCAGGGGTTGTAGGAAACACCATATATTTT
clone size: -; V gene: TRBV6-1; J gene: TRBJ1-6; D gene: -; CDR3 protein: CASSETISYNSPLHF; CDR3 DNA: TGTGCCAGCAGTGAAACGATCTCCTATAATTCACCCCTCCACTTT
clone size: medium-sized; V gene: TRBV9; J gene: TRBJ2-1; D gene: -; CDR3 protein: CASSPGDSSYNEQFF; CDR3 DNA: TGTGCCAGCAGCCCCGGGGACTCCAGCTACAATGAGCAGTTCTTC
clone size: -; V gene: TRBV5-5; J gene: TRBJ1-2; D gene: -; CDR3 protein: CASSFDRSSYGYTF; CDR3 DNA: TGTGCCAGCAGCTTTGACAGGTCAAGCTATGGCTACACCTTC
clone size: -; V gene: TRBV5-1; J gene: TRBJ2-4; D gene: -; CDR3 protein: CASSEGGDRPKYF; CDR3 DNA: TGCGCCAGCAGCGAAGGAGGGGACCGCCCTAAGTACTTC
clone size: -; V gene: TRBV7-2; J gene: TRBJ2-1; D gene: -; CDR3 protein: CASSLGPSSYNEQFF; CDR3 DNA: TGTGCCAGCAGCTTAGGACCCAGCTCCTACAATGAGCAGTTCTTC
clone size: -; V gene: TRBV5-1; J gene: TRBJ1-1; D gene: -; CDR3 protein: CASSLGRGEAFF; CDR3 DNA: TGCGCCAGCAGCTTGGGAAGGGGTGAAGCTTTCTTT
clone size: -; V gene: TRBV2; J gene: TRBJ2-5; D gene: TRBD1; CDR3 protein: CASSDPGQGARETQYF; CDR3 DNA: TGTGCCAGCAGTGACCCAGGACAGGGGGCGAGAGAGACCCAGTACTTC
clone size: -; V gene: TRBV29-1; J gene: TRBJ2-2; D gene: -; CDR3 protein: CSVYTGNTGELFF; CDR3 DNA: TGCAGCGTTTACACGGGGAACACCGGGGAGCTGTTTTTT
clone size: few; V gene: TRBV25-1; J gene: TRBJ1-1; D gene: -; CDR3 protein: CASSDPARGPEAFF; CDR3 DNA: TGTGCCAGCAGTGACCCTGCCAGGGGACCTGAAGCTTTCTTT
clone size: -; V gene: TRBV4-1; J gene: TRBJ2-7; D gene: -; CDR3 protein: CASSQGITSPRNEQYF; CDR3 DNA: TGCGCCAGCAGCCAAGGTATAACTAGCCCGAGGAACGAGCAGTACTTC
clone size: -; V gene: TRBV5-4; J gene: TRBJ1-1; D gene: -; CDR3 protein: CASSPPGPVGGMNTEAFF; CDR3 DNA: TGTGCCAGCAGCCCCCCGGGGCCGGTGGGGGGCATGAACACTGAAGCTTTCTTT
clone size: -; V gene: TRBV9; J gene: TRBJ2-5; D gene: TRBD2; CDR3 protein: CASSVGILASQETQYF; CDR3 DNA: TGTGCCAGCAGCGTAGGAATACTAGCGTCGCAAGAGACCCAGTACTTC
clone size: -; V gene: TRBV5-1; J gene: TRBJ1-6; D gene: -; CDR3 protein: CASSLEFSGYNSPLHF; CDR3 DNA: TGCGCCAGCAGCTTGGAGTTTTCAGGCTATAATTCACCCCTCCACTTT
clone size: -; V gene: TRBV5-1; J gene: TRBJ2-2; D gene: -; CDR3 protein: CAKTNRNGRNTGELFF; CDR3 DNA: TGCGCCAAAACCAACCGGAACGGACGGAACACCGGGGAGCTGTTTTTT
clone size: -; V gene: TRBV2; J gene: TRBJ1-1; D gene: TRBD1; CDR3 protein: CASSARTGARVSEAFF; CDR3 DNA: TGTGCCAGCAGTGCCCGGACAGGGGCCAGGGTTTCTGAAGCTTTCTTT
clone size: once; V gene: TRBV10-3; J gene: TRBJ2-6; D gene: TRBD2; CDR3 protein: CAISESSGGSSGANVLTF; CDR3 DNA: TGTGCCATCAGTGAGTCTAGCGGGGGGAGCTCTGGGGCCAACGTCCTGACTTTC
clone size: -; V gene: TRBV28; J gene: TRBJ1-4; D gene: TRBD1; CDR3 protein: CASSPGQGREKLFF; CDR3 DNA: TGTGCCAGCAGTCCCGGACAGGGCAGGGAAAAACTGTTTTTT
clone size: -; V gene: TRBV4-2; J gene: TRBJ1-1; D gene: -; CDR3 protein: CASSQVGSHTEAFF; CDR3 DNA: TGTGCCAGCAGCCAAGTGGGCAGCCACACTGAAGCTTTCTTT
clone size: -; V gene: TRBV7-6; J gene: TRBJ2-7; D gene: -; CDR3 protein: CASSARWDSYEQYF; CDR3 DNA: TGTGCCAGCAGCGCAAGATGGGATTCCTACGAGCAGTACTTC
clone size: -; V gene: TRBV7-2; J gene: TRBJ1-1; D gene: -; CDR3 protein: CASSLQGSVEAFF; CDR3 DNA: TGTGCCAGCAGTCTACAGGGTAGCGTTGAAGCTTTCTTT
clone size: -; V gene: TRBV5-6; J gene: TRBJ2-7; D gene: -; CDR3 protein: CASSFQNEQYF; CDR3 DNA: TGTGCCAGCAGCTTTCAAAACGAGCAGTACTTC
clone size: -; V gene: TRBV2; J gene: TRBJ1-2; D gene: -; CDR3 protein: CASSYRAHYGYTF; CDR3 DNA: TGTGCCAGCAGTTACCGGGCCCACTATGGCTACACCTTC
clone size: -; V gene: TRBV6-1; J gene: TRBJ2-1; D gene: -; CDR3 protein: CASSEVVWGSYNEQFF; CDR3 DNA: TGTGCCAGCAGTGAAGTAGTCTGGGGCTCCTACAATGAGCAGTTCTTC
clone size: -; V gene: TRBV14; J gene: TRBJ2-7; D gene: TRBD1; CDR3 protein: CASSRFDRGEQYF; CDR3 DNA: TGTGCCAGCAGCCGGTTTGACAGGGGCGAGCAGTACTTC
clone size: -; V gene: TRBV2; J gene: TRBJ1-3; D gene: -; CDR3 protein: CASSRGILGNTIYF; CDR3 DNA: TGTGCCAGCAGTAGGGGAATACTTGGAAACACCATATATTTT
clone size: -; V gene: TRBV4-3; J gene: TRBJ2-6; D gene: TRBD1; CDR3 protein: CASSQDQQGAGANVLTF; CDR3 DNA: TGCGCCAGCAGCCAAGATCAGCAGGGGGCTGGGGCCAACGTCCTGACTTTC
clone size: -; V gene: TRBV4-3; J gene: TRBJ2-5; D gene: -; CDR3 protein: CASSQGAYGSAIETQYF; CDR3 DNA: TGCGCCAGCAGCCAAGGGGCCTACGGGAGCGCCATAGAGACCCAGTACTTC
clone size: -; V gene: TRBV11-2; J gene: TRBJ1-4; D gene: TRBD1; CDR3 protein: CASSSGQTYANEKLFF; CDR3 DNA: TGTGCCAGCAGCTCGGGACAGACATACGCTAATGAAAAACTGTTTTTT
clone size: -; V gene: TRBV4-3; J gene: TRBJ1-1; D gene: TRBD1; CDR3 protein: CASSPTRDRGTEAFF; CDR3 DNA: TGCGCCAGCAGCCCTACCCGGGACAGGGGGACTGAAGCTTTCTTT
clone size: -; V gene: TRBV6-6; J gene: TRBJ2-7; D gene: TRBD1; CDR3 protein: CASHTTGQIYEQYF; CDR3 DNA: TGTGCCAGCCACACCACGGGACAGATCTACGAGCAGTACTTC
clone size: -; V gene: TRBV4-1; J gene: TRBJ1-1; D gene: -; CDR3 protein: CASSPDRSVLNTEAFF; CDR3 DNA: TGCGCCAGCAGCCCCGACAGGAGTGTTTTGAACACTGAAGCTTTCTTT
clone size: -; V gene: TRBV6-1; J gene: TRBJ2-5; D gene: TRBD2; CDR3 protein: CASSRSGAQETQYF; CDR3 DNA: TGTGCCAGCTCTCGTAGCGGGGCCCAAGAGACCCAGTACTTC
clone size: -; V gene: TRBV7-9; J gene: TRBJ2-7; D gene: TRBD2; CDR3 protein: CASSLVLRLADETYEQYF; CDR3 DNA: TGTGCCAGCAGCTTAGTACTACGACTAGCGGACGAAACCTACGAGCAGTACTTC
clone size: -; V gene: TRBV2; J gene: TRBJ2-3; D gene: -; CDR3 protein: CASRDNTDTQYF; CDR3 DNA: TGTGCCAGCCGGGACAACACAGATACGCAGTATTTT